The sample holds many counts of the clone carrying this T cell receptor (beta chain). Its matching antigen is unknown. The record originates from a study of regulatory T cells in long-lasting Graves disease. The study's findings and limits: Persistent Graves' disease cases displayed lower TCR diversity than newly diagnosed ones.

Time point meaning: newly diagnosed GD, antithyroid drugs for less than 3 months. Researchers made the TCR library from RNA that was extracted from PBMCs. The CDR3 extends over 12 amino acids. The V gene's germline CDR1 is GTSNPN and CDR2 SVGIG (reference sequence). The V gene lost 4 bases and the J gene lost 4 bases, with 10 bases spanning the gap. In building TCR beta libraries, iRepertoire HTBI primers were used together with Arm-PCR of CDR3 regions. One entry per CDR3 protein, called by TCRdb with MiXCR from the multiplex PCR reads. The sample records roughly 380,000 distinct CDR3 sequences, roughly a sixth being singletons.

The sample here was peripheral blood mononuclear cells (PBMCs), taken at new diagnosis, from a patient treated with antithyroid drugs. The J gene is TRBJ2-5, the V gene TRBV30, with D possibly TRBD1 on 6 matching bases. The sequence was collected from a female donor with Graves disease. The CDR3 DNA reads TGTGCCTGGAATCTAGGGGGAGAGACCCAGTACTTC. It translates to CAWNLGGETQYF.